The T cell receptor (beta chain) described here comes from a study of T-cell memory formation after mild COVID-19. Findings of the study overall: Confirmation of SARS-CoV-2 specificity was lacking for second-wave clones peaking day 37. Most CD4+ clones that shrank were in CM and EM, while CD8+ ones turned up in EMRA. There was a balanced CD4/CD8 profile in clones contracting day 15 to 85, and later expanders leaned CD4+.

This clonotype occurred a few times. Its antigen remains unidentified. TCRdb independently ran MiXCR on the 5' RACE reads; one entry per CDR3 protein. This sample has just over 300,000 distinct CDR3 sequences, with approximately 19% found just once. The CDR3 covers 13 residues. Trimming removed 0 bases at V and 1 base at J, with 4 bases between. Germline loops: CDR1 ENHRY, CDR2 SYGVKD. V is TRBV10-3 and J is TRBJ2-7; D ambiguous. The clonotype was recovered from a man aged 18-30 years who had mild COVID-19 (a few samples of this study predate the infection). Cell type and time point are not known. Material: PBMCs or a T cell subset sorted from them (not recorded which). Here the CDR3 DNA reads TGTGCCATCAGTGAGTCCTTATCCTACGAGCAGTACTTC. Protein sequence: CAISESLSYEQYF.